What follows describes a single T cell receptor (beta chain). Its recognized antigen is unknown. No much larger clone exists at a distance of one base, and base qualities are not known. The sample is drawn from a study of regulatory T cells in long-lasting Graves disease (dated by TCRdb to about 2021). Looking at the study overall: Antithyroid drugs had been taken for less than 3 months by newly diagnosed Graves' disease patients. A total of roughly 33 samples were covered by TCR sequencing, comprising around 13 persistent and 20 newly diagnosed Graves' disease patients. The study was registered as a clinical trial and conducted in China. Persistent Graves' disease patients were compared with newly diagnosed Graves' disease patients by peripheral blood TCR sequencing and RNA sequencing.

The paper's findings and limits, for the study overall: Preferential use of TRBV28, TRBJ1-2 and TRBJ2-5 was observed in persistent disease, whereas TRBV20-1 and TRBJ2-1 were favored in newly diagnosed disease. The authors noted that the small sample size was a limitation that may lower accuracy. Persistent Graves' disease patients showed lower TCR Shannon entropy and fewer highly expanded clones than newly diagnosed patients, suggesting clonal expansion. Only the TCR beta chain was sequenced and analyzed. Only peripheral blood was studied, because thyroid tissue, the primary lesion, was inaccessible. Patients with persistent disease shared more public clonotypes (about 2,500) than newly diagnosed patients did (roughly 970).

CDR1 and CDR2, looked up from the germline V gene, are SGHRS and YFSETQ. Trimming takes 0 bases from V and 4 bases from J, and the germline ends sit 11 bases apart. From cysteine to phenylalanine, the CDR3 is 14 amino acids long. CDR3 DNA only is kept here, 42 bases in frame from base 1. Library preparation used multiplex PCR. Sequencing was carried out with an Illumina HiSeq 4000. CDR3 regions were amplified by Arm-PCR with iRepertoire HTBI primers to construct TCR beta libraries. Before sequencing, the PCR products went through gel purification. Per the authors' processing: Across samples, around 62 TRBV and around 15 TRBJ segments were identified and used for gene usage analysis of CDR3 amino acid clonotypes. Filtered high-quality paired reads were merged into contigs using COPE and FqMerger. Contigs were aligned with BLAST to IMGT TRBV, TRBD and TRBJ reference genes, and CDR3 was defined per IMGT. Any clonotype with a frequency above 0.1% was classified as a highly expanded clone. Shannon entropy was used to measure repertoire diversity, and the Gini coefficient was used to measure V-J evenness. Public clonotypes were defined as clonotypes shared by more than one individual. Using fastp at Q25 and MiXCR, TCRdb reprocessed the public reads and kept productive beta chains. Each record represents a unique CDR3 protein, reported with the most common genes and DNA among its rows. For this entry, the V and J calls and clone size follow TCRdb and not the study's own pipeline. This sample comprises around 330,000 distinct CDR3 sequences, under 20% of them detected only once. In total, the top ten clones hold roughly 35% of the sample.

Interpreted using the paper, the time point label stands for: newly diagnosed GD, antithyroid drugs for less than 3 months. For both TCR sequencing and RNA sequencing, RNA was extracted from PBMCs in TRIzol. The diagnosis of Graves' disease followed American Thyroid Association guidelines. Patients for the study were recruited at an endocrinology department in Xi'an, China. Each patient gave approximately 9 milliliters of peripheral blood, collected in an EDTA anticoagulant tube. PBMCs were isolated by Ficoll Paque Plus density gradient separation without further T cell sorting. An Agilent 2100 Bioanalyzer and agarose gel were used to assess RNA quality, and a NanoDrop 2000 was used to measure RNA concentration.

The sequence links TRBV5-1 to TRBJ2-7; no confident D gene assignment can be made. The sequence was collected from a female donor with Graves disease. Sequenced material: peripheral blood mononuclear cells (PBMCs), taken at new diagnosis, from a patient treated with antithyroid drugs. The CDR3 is CASSLVPGTYEQYF. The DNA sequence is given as TGCGCCAGCAGCTTGGTTCCAGGCACATACGAGCAGTACTTC.